The 3 T cell receptor beta chains reported below all come from one sample, sequenced in a study of blood T cell repertoires in COVID-19. The repertoire was sequenced with immunoSEQ multiplex PCR; TCRdb's copy has only in-frame clones and lacks some. The sample includes about 190,000 clones, around 87% of them seen just once. Material for sequencing was PBMCs or T cells enriched from blood (not recorded which). These receptors were taken from a woman aged 40 to 50 in a cohort exposed to, infected with or recovered from COVID-19 (not recorded which).

The CDR3 reads CASSPGDSRIYYGNTIYF. The CDR3 DNA sequence: TGTGCCAGCAGCCCCGGAGACAGTCGGATCTACTACGGAAACACCATATATTTT. The V and J genes are TRBV11-2 and TRBJ1-3; TRBD1 might be the D (5 bases). CDR3 length: 18 amino acids. Trimming removed 5 bases from V and 4 bases from J, with 24 bases in between. The germline V gene encodes CDR1 SGHAT and CDR2 FQNNGV.

V gene TRBV5-1 combines with J gene TRBJ1-6, with no clear D. The CDR3 length is 15 residues. Trimming left V 5 bases short and J 0 bases short, with 9 bases between. The germline V gene encodes CDR1 SGHRS and CDR2 YFSETQ. The CDR3 DNA is TGCGCCAGCAGTTTCTCGAGCTCCTATAATTCACCCCTCCACTTT. This gives the protein CASSFSSSYNSPLHF.

J is TRBJ1-2 and V is TRBV5-1; tentatively, D is TRBD1 (5 bases). This CDR3 has 14 amino acids. V gave up 1 base and J gave up 1 base, with 8 bases separating them. The germline CDR1 and CDR2 sequences are SGHRS and YFSETQ. The CDR3 region has the DNA TGCGCCAGCAGCTTGTCAGGGAATAACTATGGCTACACCTTC. Its protein product is CASSLSGNNYGYTF. Combining the CDR3 with reference TRBV5-1 and TRBJ1-2 gives the whole variable domain KAGVTQTPRYLIKTRGQQVTLSCSPISGHRSVSWYQQTPGQGLQFLFEYFSETQRNKGNFPGRFSGRQFSNSRSEMNVSTLELGDSALYLCASSLSGNNYGYTFGSGTRLTVV.